These T cell receptor beta chains were read from a single sample in a study of shared clonotypes between healthy human individuals. Using immunoSEQ multiplex PCR, the repertoire was profiled, and TCRdb retains in-frame clones only, with some absent. The data contain around 1.6 million clones, approximately 98% of them singletons. Input material: naive CD4+ T cells sorted from blood. These receptors came from a man aged 25 to 45 in good health. Both conserved end residues are part of each CDR3. D genes are given only for firm matches. The size of a clone is reported for some rows only, either as once, few or many, or as a class for expanded clones.

J gene: TRBJ1-1; CDR3 length: 13; D gene: .; V gene: TRBV7-2; clone size: .; CDR3 DNA: TGTGCCAGCAGCTTCTCAGGGTCCACTGAAGCTTTCTTT; CDR3 protein: CASSFSGSTEAFF
J gene: TRBJ2-5; CDR3 length: 14; D gene: TRBD2; V gene: TRBV5-4; clone size: once; CDR3 DNA: TGTGCCAGCAGCTTGGGGACTAGCGGCGAGACCCAGTACTTC; CDR3 protein: CASSLGTSGETQYF
J gene: TRBJ1-4; CDR3 length: 16; D gene: TRBD1; V gene: TRBV15; clone size: .; CDR3 DNA: TGTGCCACCAGCAGGCTTCCGGGACAGCTTAATGAAAAACTGTTTTTT; CDR3 protein: CATSRLPGQLNEKLFF
J gene: TRBJ1-4; CDR3 length: 16; D gene: .; V gene: TRBV7-8; clone size: .; CDR3 DNA: TGTGCCAGCAGCCCGGAAGGGGGGACCGGCGGTGAAAAACTGTTTTTT; CDR3 protein: CASSPEGGTGGEKLFF
J gene: TRBJ1-3; CDR3 length: 16; D gene: .; V gene: TRBV18; clone size: .; CDR3 DNA: TGTGCCAGCTCACCACTGTCTCATCTGTCTGGAAACACCATATATTTT; CDR3 protein: CASSPLSHLSGNTIYF
J gene: TRBJ2-7; CDR3 length: 14; D gene: .; V gene: TRBV5-1; clone size: .; CDR3 DNA: TGCGCCAGCAGCCCCAAGGGGGGCGGGCACGAGCAGTACTTC; CDR3 protein: CASSPKGGGHEQYF
J gene: TRBJ2-3; CDR3 length: 13; D gene: .; V gene: TRBV6-4; clone size: .; CDR3 DNA: TGTGCCAGCAGTGACGACAGTCCAGATACGCAGTATTTT; CDR3 protein: CASSDDSPDTQYF
J gene: TRBJ2-7; CDR3 length: 17; D gene: .; V gene: TRBV9; clone size: .; CDR3 DNA: TGTGCCAGCAGAGTAGGGCTCAGGAAGCGGGCCTCCTACGAGCAGTACTTC; CDR3 protein: CASRVGLRKRASYEQYF
J gene: TRBJ2-5; CDR3 length: 11; D gene: .; V gene: TRBV6-6; clone size: .; CDR3 DNA: TGTGCCAGCAGCCCCGGCGAGACCCAGTACTTC; CDR3 protein: CASSPGETQYF
J gene: TRBJ2-1; CDR3 length: 13; D gene: .; V gene: TRBV7-9; clone size: .; CDR3 DNA: TGTGCCAGCAGCCCGACGGCCCGGTTTAAGCAGTTCTTC; CDR3 protein: CASSPTARFKQFF
J gene: TRBJ2-5; CDR3 length: 16; D gene: TRBD2; V gene: TRBV5-1; clone size: .; CDR3 DNA: TGCGCCAGCAGCTTTGGGAGCACGGGAGGAGAGGAGACCCAGTACTTC; CDR3 protein: CASSFGSTGGEETQYF
J gene: TRBJ1-5; CDR3 length: 15; D gene: .; V gene: TRBV19; clone size: .; CDR3 DNA: TGTGCCAGTAGTAACCCGGGACGGACCCATCAGCCCCAGCATTTT; CDR3 protein: CASSNPGRTHQPQHF
J gene: TRBJ2-2; CDR3 length: 14; D gene: .; V gene: TRBV11-2; clone size: once; CDR3 DNA: TGTGCCAGCAGCTCGGGCATTAACACCGGGGAGCTGTTTTTT; CDR3 protein: CASSSGINTGELFF
J gene: TRBJ1-1; CDR3 length: 13; D gene: .; V gene: TRBV7-7; clone size: .; CDR3 DNA: TGTGCCAGCAGTTTGAGTAAGAACACTGAAGCTTTCTTT; CDR3 protein: CASSLSKNTEAFF
J gene: TRBJ2-1; CDR3 length: 17; D gene: TRBD2; V gene: TRBV7-2; clone size: .; CDR3 DNA: TGTGCCAGCAGCTTAGGGGCTAGCGGGATTTCATACAATGAGCAGTTCTTC; CDR3 protein: CASSLGASGISYNEQFF
J gene: TRBJ2-3; CDR3 length: 14; D gene: TRBD1; V gene: TRBV18; clone size: .; CDR3 DNA: TGTGCCAGCTCACCGGACAGGGGTCGTAATACGCAGTATTTT; CDR3 protein: CASSPDRGRNTQYF
J gene: TRBJ2-1; CDR3 length: 15; D gene: .; V gene: TRBV7-3; clone size: .; CDR3 DNA: TGTGCCAGCAGCTTACTGCCCTGGGAAGTCGGTGAGCAGTTCTTC; CDR3 protein: CASSLLPWEVGEQFF
J gene: TRBJ2-3; CDR3 length: 19; D gene: TRBD2; V gene: TRBV5-1; clone size: .; CDR3 DNA: TGCGCCAGCAGTTCGGGACTAGCGGGAGGACAAACTAGCACAGATACGCAGTATTTT; CDR3 protein: CASSSGLAGGQTSTDTQYF
J gene: TRBJ1-5; CDR3 length: 13; D gene: .; V gene: TRBV7-2; clone size: .; CDR3 DNA: TGTGCCAGCAGCTTAGGAGGTTATCAGCCCCAGCATTTT; CDR3 protein: CASSLGGYQPQHF
J gene: TRBJ1-1; CDR3 length: 13; D gene: .; V gene: TRBV7-6; clone size: .; CDR3 DNA: TGTGCCAGTAGAGCGCGGGCAAACACTGAAGCTTTCTTT; CDR3 protein: CASRARANTEAFF
J gene: TRBJ2-1; CDR3 length: 15; D gene: .; V gene: TRBV11-3; clone size: .; CDR3 DNA: TGTGCCAGCAGCAAGGACCAAAACGCCTACAATGAGCAGTTCTTC; CDR3 protein: CASSKDQNAYNEQFF
J gene: TRBJ1-3; CDR3 length: 12; D gene: .; V gene: TRBV5-1; clone size: .; CDR3 DNA: TGCGCCAGCAGCTTGAGGGGGGATACCATATATTTT; CDR3 protein: CASSLRGDTIYF
J gene: TRBJ2-1; CDR3 length: 16; D gene: .; V gene: TRBV7-2; clone size: .; CDR3 DNA: TGTGCCAGCAGCTTATTTCGGCAGGGTGTTTACAATGAGCAGTTCTTC; CDR3 protein: CASSLFRQGVYNEQFF
J gene: TRBJ1-5; CDR3 length: 19; D gene: TRBD1; V gene: TRBV11-2; clone size: .; CDR3 DNA: TGTGCCAGCAGCTTAGGGCGAGGGGGCAGGGTAGAGGTCAATCAGCCCCAGCATTTT; CDR3 protein: CASSLGRGGRVEVNQPQHF
J gene: TRBJ2-5; CDR3 length: 11; D gene: .; V gene: TRBV9; clone size: .; CDR3 DNA: TGTGCCAGCAGCGCCGGACAGTTCAAGTACTTC; CDR3 protein: CASSAGQFKYF
J gene: TRBJ2-5; CDR3 length: 13; D gene: .; V gene: TRBV10-2; clone size: .; CDR3 DNA: TGCGCCAGCAGGGGAGAGGTTTTGGAGACCCAGTACTTC; CDR3 protein: CASRGEVLETQYF
J gene: TRBJ2-5; CDR3 length: 15; D gene: TRBD1; V gene: TRBV7-7; clone size: .; CDR3 DNA: TGTGCTAGCAGCCCGCGGACAGGGGGGATAGAGACCCAGTACTTC; CDR3 protein: CASSPRTGGIETQYF
J gene: TRBJ1-1; CDR3 length: 19; D gene: .; V gene: TRBV4-3; clone size: .; CDR3 DNA: TGCGCCAGCAGCCCCCTCCTCCGGGACCAGGAGGAAGAGAACACTGAAGCTTTCTTT; CDR3 protein: CASSPLLRDQEEENTEAFF
J gene: TRBJ2-2; CDR3 length: 16; D gene: TRBD1; V gene: TRBV5-1; clone size: .; CDR3 DNA: TGCGCCAGCAGCCCCGGGACAGGGGGCATATCCGGGGAGCTGTTTTTT; CDR3 protein: CASSPGTGGISGELFF
J gene: TRBJ1-1; CDR3 length: 14; D gene: .; V gene: TRBV11-3; clone size: .; CDR3 DNA: TGTGCCAGCAGCTTAGGAGCCATGAACACTGAAGCTTTCTTT; CDR3 protein: CASSLGAMNTEAFF
J gene: TRBJ2-7; CDR3 length: 13; D gene: TRBD1; V gene: TRBV29-1; clone size: .; CDR3 DNA: TGCAGCGTGGGGGACAGGGTCCCCTACGAGCAGTACTTC; CDR3 protein: CSVGDRVPYEQYF
J gene: TRBJ1-2; CDR3 length: 12; D gene: .; V gene: TRBV28; clone size: .; CDR3 DNA: TGTGCCAGCAGTTCGGGAGGGAAGGGCTACACCTTC; CDR3 protein: CASSSGGKGYTF
J gene: TRBJ2-5; CDR3 length: 14; D gene: .; V gene: TRBV6-5; clone size: .; CDR3 DNA: TGTGCCAGCAGTTTCAGACAGAGCCAAGAGACCCAGTACTTC; CDR3 protein: CASSFRQSQETQYF
J gene: TRBJ2-1; CDR3 length: 16; D gene: TRBD2; V gene: TRBV11-2; clone size: .; CDR3 DNA: TGTGCCAGCAGCCAAGACGGGGTTAGCGGGAGGGGTGAGCAGTTCTTC; CDR3 protein: CASSQDGVSGRGEQFF
J gene: TRBJ2-2; CDR3 length: 17; D gene: .; V gene: TRBV7-2; clone size: .; CDR3 DNA: TGTGCCAGCAGCGACCTCGGGGGTTCCACGAACACCGGGGAGCTGTTTTTT; CDR3 protein: CASSDLGGSTNTGELFF
J gene: TRBJ2-7; CDR3 length: 13; D gene: .; V gene: TRBV11-3; clone size: once; CDR3 DNA: TGTGCCAGCAGCTATGGTAAAGGGTACGAGCAGTACTTC; CDR3 protein: CASSYGKGYEQYF
J gene: TRBJ1-2; CDR3 length: 15; D gene: .; V gene: TRBV5-5; clone size: .; CDR3 DNA: TGTGCCAGCAGCTCCCTCGCTGGGGGCGACTATGGCTACACCTTC; CDR3 protein: CASSSLAGGDYGYTF
J gene: TRBJ2-1; CDR3 length: 13; D gene: TRBD1; V gene: TRBV29-1; clone size: .; CDR3 DNA: TGCAGCGGTACAGGGGAATCCTACAATGAGCAGTTCTTC; CDR3 protein: CSGTGESYNEQFF
J gene: TRBJ1-5; CDR3 length: 13; D gene: .; V gene: TRBV28; clone size: .; CDR3 DNA: TGTGCCTGCGGTCGGTCCAATAATCAGCCCCAGCATTTT; CDR3 protein: CACGRSNNQPQHF
J gene: TRBJ2-3; CDR3 length: 18; D gene: TRBD2; V gene: TRBV2; clone size: .; CDR3 DNA: TGTGCCAGCAGGCGAGCCAGCGGGAGGCCCCTGCCGGAAGATACGCAGTATTTT; CDR3 protein: CASRRASGRPLPEDTQYF
J gene: TRBJ2-3; CDR3 length: 13; D gene: .; V gene: TRBV6-4; clone size: .; CDR3 DNA: TGTGCCAGCAGCGCGACAGGTTGGGATACGCAGTATTTT; CDR3 protein: CASSATGWDTQYF
J gene: TRBJ2-5; CDR3 length: 14; D gene: .; V gene: TRBV28; clone size: .; CDR3 DNA: TGTGCCAGTAGGACAGCTACGTTCCAAGAGACCCAGTACTTC; CDR3 protein: CASRTATFQETQYF
J gene: TRBJ2-3; CDR3 length: 15; D gene: .; V gene: TRBV5-1; clone size: .; CDR3 DNA: TGCGCCAGCAGCGAGCGAGTGGGAAGCACAGATACGCAGTATTTT; CDR3 protein: CASSERVGSTDTQYF